The clone carrying this T cell receptor beta chain was counted only a few times. This entry is derived from a study of T cell repertoires in cytomegalovirus infection. Via MiXCR, TCRdb re-called the reads, giving one row per CDR3 protein. The sample gives approximately 180,000 distinct CDR3 sequences, about a tenth of which show up once; 4.6% is in the top ten. The CDR3 sequence is 17 residues long. The junction had 8 bases not matched to a gene; V was cut back by 0 bases and J by 2 bases. The germline CDR1 and CDR2 sequences are SGDLS and YYNGEE. Sequenced input: PBMCs. The chain links TRBV9 to TRBJ2-7; 10 bases map to TRBD2. The TCR sequence derives from a human donor in good health (CMV status not recorded). Some clones in this sample may be carry-over from other donors' samples. The CDR3 is CASSVGAGLAIAYEQYF. The CDR3 DNA reads TGTGCCAGCAGCGTAGGGGCGGGACTAGCGATTGCCTACGAGCAGTACTTC. Full variable domain (outside the CDR3, taken from reference TRBV9 and TRBJ2-7): DSGVTQTPKHLITATGQRVTLRCSPRSGDLSVYWYQQSLDQGLQFLIQYYNGEERAKGNILERFSAQQFPDLHSELNLSSLELGDSALYFCASSVGAGLAIAYEQYFGPGTRLTVT.